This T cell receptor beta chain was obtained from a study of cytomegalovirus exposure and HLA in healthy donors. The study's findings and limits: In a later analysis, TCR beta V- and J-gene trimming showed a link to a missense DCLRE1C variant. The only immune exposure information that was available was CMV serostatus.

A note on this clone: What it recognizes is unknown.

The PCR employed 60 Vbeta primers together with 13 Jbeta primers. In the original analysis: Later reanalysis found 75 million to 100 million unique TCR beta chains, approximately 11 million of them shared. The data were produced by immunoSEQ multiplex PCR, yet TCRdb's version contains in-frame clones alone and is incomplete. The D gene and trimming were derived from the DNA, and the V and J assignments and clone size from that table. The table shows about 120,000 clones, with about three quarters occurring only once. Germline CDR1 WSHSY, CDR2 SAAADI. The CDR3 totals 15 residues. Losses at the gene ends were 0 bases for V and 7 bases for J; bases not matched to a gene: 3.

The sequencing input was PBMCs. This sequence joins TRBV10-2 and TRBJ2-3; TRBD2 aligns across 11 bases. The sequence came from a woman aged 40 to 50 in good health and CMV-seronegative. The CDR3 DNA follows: TGCGCCAGCAGTGAGTCGTTAGCGGGAGGGAATACGCAGTATTTT. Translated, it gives CASSESLAGGNTQYF.